This T cell receptor beta chain was obtained from a study of shared clonotypes between healthy human individuals. CDR1 is SGHRS and CDR2 is YFSETQ in the germline V gene. V lost 2 bases, J lost 2 bases, and 14 bases lay in between. CDR3 length: 15 amino acids. The protocol was immunoSEQ multiplex PCR, while the TCRdb copy is restricted to in-frame clones and leaves out a portion. The top ten clones hold 0.13% of a sample with some 2,000,000 clones, 90% to 97% of them seen once. This chain joins TRBV5-1 and TRBJ2-7; a possible D gene is TRBD1 (6 bases). The clonotype was recovered from a man aged 18 to 35 in good health. The sequencing input was naive CD4+ T cells sorted from blood. Regarding subset: CD45RA+ positively selected. The CDR3 nucleotides are TGCGCCAGCAGCTTACAGGGAAGTGGGGCCTACGAGCAGTACTTC. Its protein product is CASSLQGSGAYEQYF. Full variable domain (missing parts from reference TRBV5-1 and TRBJ2-7): KAGVTQTPRYLIKTRGQQVTLSCSPISGHRSVSWYQQTPGQGLQFLFEYFSETQRNKGNFPGRFSGRQFSNSRSEMNVSTLELGDSALYLCASSLQGSGAYEQYFGPGTRLTVT.